These 7 T cell receptor beta chains were all obtained from the same sample, sequenced in a study of T cell changes during pregnancy in multiple sclerosis. Using immunoSEQ multiplex PCR, the repertoire was profiled, and TCRdb retains in-frame clones only, with some absent. This sample has about 69,000 clones; about nine tenths occur once, and the top ten carry about 1.5%. Sequencing used peripheral blood, obtained in the third trimester of pregnancy. These receptors all stem from a female donor with multiple sclerosis, enrolled in a pregnancy study.

This chain joins TRBV7-8 and TRBJ2-7, with D perhaps matching TRBD2 (6 bases). CDR1 is SGHVS and CDR2 is FQNEAQ in the germline V gene. The CDR3 sequence is 16 residues long. The V gene lost 5 bases and the J gene lost 1 base, with 18 bases spanning the gap. CDR3 region: CASSPRAGGESYEQYF. As DNA, the CDR3 is TGTGCCAGCAGCCCGAGAGCGGGTGGGGAGTCCTACGAGCAGTACTTC.

The chain couples TRBV5-1 to TRBJ1-3; D is unresolved. V shed 2 bases and J shed 0 bases, with 3 bases lying between them. Germline V lookup: CDR1 SGHRS, CDR2 YFSETQ. CDR3 length: 13 residues. The CDR3 here is CASSFGSGNTIYF. CDR3 sequence (DNA): TGCGCCAGCAGCTTCGGCTCTGGAAACACCATATATTTT. The full variable domain, with the rest looked up from reference TRBV5-1 and TRBJ1-3, is KAGVTQTPRYLIKTRGQQVTLSCSPISGHRSVSWYQQTPGQGLQFLFEYFSETQRNKGNFPGRFSGRQFSNSRSEMNVSTLELGDSALYLCASSFGSGNTIYFGEGSWLTVV.

The V and J genes are TRBV7-9 and TRBJ1-2, with D perhaps TRBD1 (5 bases). This CDR3 is built from 14 residues. Per germline, CDR1 SEHNR and CDR2 FQNEAQ (reference sequence). V lost 2 bases to trimming and J lost 5 bases, with 12 bases between them. The CDR3 DNA sequence: TGTGCCAGCAGCTTATCCGACAGACCGTATGGCTACACCTTC. This codes for CASSLSDRPYGYTF.

The V call is TRBV28, the J call TRBJ2-7; D is undetermined. Germline V gene sequence: CDR1 MDHEN, CDR2 SYDVKM. Trimming took 5 bases from V and 9 from J, leaving 26 bases between them. CDR3 length: 16 residues. The DNA for the CDR3 is TGTGCCAGCAGTCCCCCTGTGCCTTATCCTTCTCCGGTGCAGTACTTC. Its translation: CASSPPVPYPSPVQYF.

In nucleotides, the CDR3 is TGTGCCAGCACCCCGGGACTCGGAGAGACCCAGTACTTC. Encoded protein: CASTPGLGETQYF. The V call is TRBV5-6, the J call TRBJ2-5, with D perhaps matching TRBD2 (6 bases). CDR3 size: 13 residues. Germline loops: CDR1 SGHDT, CDR2 YYEEEE. Trimming pared 6 bases from V and 4 bases from J, leaving 13 bases between.

This clone was seen just once. The genes are TRBV27 and TRBJ1-6, with unresolved D. The CDR3 sequence is 14 residues long. V lost 6 bases and J 1 base, leaving 7 bases between the germline ends. Germline CDR1 MNHEY, CDR2 SMNVEV (reference sequence). The CDR3: CASRFSSYNSPLHF. The DNA of the CDR3 is TGTGCCAGCAGATTCTCTTCCTATAATTCACCCCTCCACTTT.

The rearrangement links TRBV6-1 to TRBJ1-5; tentative D call: TRBD1 (6 bases). The germline V gene has CDR1 MNHNS and CDR2 SASEGT. This CDR3 has 14 amino acids. Trimming left V 3 bases short and J 6 bases short, with 12 bases between. Here the CDR3 reads CASSEGEGGQPQHF. In DNA, the CDR3 is TGTGCCAGCAGTGAGGGGGAGGGGGGTCAGCCCCAGCATTTT.